The source of this T cell receptor (beta chain) is a study of blood T cell repertoires in COVID-19. Study-wide context: Donors in the United States, Italy and Spain gave samples during acute or convalescent COVID-19.

Methods used by the authors: Estimation of nucleated cell counts was performed using reference gene primer amplification. Sequencing used immunoSEQ multiplex PCR; TCRdb keeps in-frame clones, though not all of them. The DNA gave D and trimming, while V, J and clone size come from that table. The data contain roughly 170,000 clones, around 83% of them singletons. Per the germline V gene, CDR1 is MDHEN and CDR2 is SYDVKM. This CDR3 has 15 residues. The V segment lost 7 bases and the J segment 0 bases; nucleotides outside the gene matches: 6. Enrolled through a virtual design, the participants were between 18 and 89 years of age and came from some 26 US areas. Assignments of participants to cohorts depended upon their own reported clinical history.

J is TRBJ1-3 and V is TRBV28, with 7 bases fitting TRBD1. This TCR came from a woman between 50 and 59 years old in a cohort exposed to, infected with or recovered from COVID-19 (not recorded which). Source material: PBMCs or T cells enriched from blood (not recorded which). CDR3 nucleotide sequence: TGTGCCAGCACCCAGGGGGACAACTCTGGAAACACCATATATTTT. This encodes CASTQGDNSGNTIYF.